This entry features one T cell receptor beta chain sequence. Its matching antigen is unknown. This sample is drawn from a study of cytomegalovirus exposure and HLA in healthy donors. Background on the study: Earlier results showed approximately 110 million unique TCR beta sequences derived from some 180 million T cells. Overall study findings and caveats: On later analysis, the bulk of CMV-associated TCR beta chains appeared to be HLA-restricted. In an earlier analysis, in around 590 donors, most V segments appeared productive either ~87% or ~30% of the time.

The donors (healthy individuals) were bone marrow donors. PCR primers comprised 60 Vbeta and 13 Jbeta primers. Sequencing used immunoSEQ multiplex PCR; TCRdb keeps in-frame clones, though not all of them. This sample has 150,000 to 200,000 clones; 81% occur once, and the top ten carry around 1.9%. Sequenced input: PBMCs. The receptor comes from a woman under 30 in good health and CMV-seronegative.

Here the CDR3 DNA reads TGTGCCAGCAGTTACCTGGGACAGCGAAGCTTCTATGGCTACACCTTC. Translation: CASSYLGQRSFYGYTF. V gene TRBV6-5 combines with J gene TRBJ1-2, with 7 bases identical to TRBD1. Trimming removed 2 bases from V and 4 bases from J; junction bases left unmatched: 10. Germline assignment: CDR1 MNHEY and CDR2 SVGAGI. The CDR3 loop spans 16 amino acids.